Sequencing of this T cell receptor (beta chain) was carried out in a study of cytomegalovirus exposure and HLA in healthy donors (dated by TCRdb to about 2017). As for the study more broadly: According to an earlier analysis of around 600 of the donors, 150 million to 200 million T cells yielded over 100 million unique TCR beta sequences and 276 Gb of sequence data. The number of typed donors differed by locus: about 620-640 for A, B, C, DRB1 and DQB1; approximately 540 for DQA1; around 610 for DPA1; and some 450 for DPB1. Genome-wide SNP genotypes for about 65% of the roughly 700 donors were used in a later genetic analysis, which treated that subset as a discovery cohort. About five DR-DQ haplotypes were handled as single units for association and clustering, since linkage in the cohort was strong. Of the 300 to 400 genotyped donors, around 81% fell in the genetic ancestry cluster associated with self-reported Caucasian donors. Approximately 300 gigabases of sequencing data and 70 million to 100 million unique TCR sequences were included in an early release covering several hundred HLA-typed donors. On average, about 240,000 unique TCR beta nucleotide sequences were sequenced per donor among 398 genotyped donors of the cohort, with around 19% of those sequences being non-productive. Class I and class II HLA loci were covered by the typing at four-digit resolution. Rather than drawing on any new phenotypic data, the later analysis identified candidate immune exposures from TCR beta sequences and the way those sequences occurred across donors. In a later analysis, previously published TCR beta repertoires from more than 500 donors were re-analyzed and high-resolution HLA genotyping was added so that TCR occurrence patterns could be studied. To predict cytomegalovirus infection status, the study brought together high-throughput TCR immunosequencing, statistical association of individual TCRs with disease status, and machine learning. Every repertoire in the discovery cohort had been generated on one and the same sequencing platform. Donor age, sex, ethnicity and CMV serostatus were compiled alongside the repertoire data. Using immunosequencing, the study profiled T cell repertoires from fewer than 850 subjects and related those repertoires to cytomegalovirus serostatus. The study aimed to test whether signatures of past pathogen exposure could be identified by cataloging public T cell receptors. Along with the approximately 670-subject first cohort, a separate validation cohort of roughly 110 different subjects was used. To decide whether each TCR beta V gene segment behaved as functional or pseudogenic, an earlier analysis of nearly 600 of the donors relied on high-throughput TCR beta sequencing.

Preparation of the library involved the immunoSEQ multiplex PCR assay. For the multiplex PCR, a mixture combining 60 forward primers for TCR Vbeta segments and 13 reverse primers for TCR Jbeta segments was used. The CDR3 region of rearranged TCR beta genes was amplified from genomic DNA with a multiplex PCR assay. The Illumina HiSeq System was used to sequence the amplified TCR beta libraries as 87-base-pair reads. From the authors' description of their analysis: In a later analysis, tens of millions of unique TCR beta chains were counted across the approximately 640 repertoires, and roughly 10 million of these chains were shared by at least two donors. Raw reads were error-corrected and collapsed into unique sequences with a nearest-neighbor algorithm that merged closely related sequences to remove PCR and sequencing errors. Alignment of CDR3 sequences to IMGT reference sequences was used to assign V, D and J gene segments. For a sequence to be retained, at least a six-nucleotide match to both a V gene segment and a J gene segment was required. A rearrangement was called productive if the CDR3 had no stop codons and remained in frame with V and J, and every other rearrangement was called non-productive. CDR3 was defined according to IMGT convention as the region running from the second conserved V-encoded cysteine to the conserved J-encoded phenylalanine. In an earlier analysis of around 540 of the donors, sequences lacking an unambiguous match to a single V gene segment were excluded. An earlier analysis of a few hundred of the donors classified V segments as functional when productive rearrangements were above 56.7% and as segregating when the standard deviation between donors was above 5%. A statistical classification framework was built for diagnosing cytomegalovirus status from the catalog of TCR beta chain sequences. In a later analysis, TCR nucleotide sequences were compared against IMGT/GENE-DB human TR gene sequences so that V and J genes could be assigned. The TCRdist pipeline was used in a later analysis to assign CDR3 sequences and most-parsimonious VDJ recombination scenarios. In a later analysis, every TCR beta chain was defined by the combination of its CDR3 amino acid sequence and its V-gene family, and reads without a unique V-gene family were dropped. A later analysis removed 592 highly shared, low-generation-probability nucleotide sequences to deal with suspected cross-contamination and a sequencing artifact. For each public chain, a later analysis derived a clonal expansion index from normalized ranks of inferred template counts within each repertoire. A later analysis computed generation probabilities with a VDJ recombination model fitted to out-of-frame rearrangements, and checked the results against IGoR. In a later analysis, TCR-TCR, TCR-HLA and TCR-CMV co-occurrence was scored with hypergeometric tests, and a repertoire-size bias correction was applied to TCR pairs. To estimate false discovery rates, a later analysis permuted the HLA or CMV assignments 20 times. A later analysis grouped co-occurring TCRs with DBSCAN, adding TCRdist sequence similarity when clustering within HLA-allele-positive subsets. Repertoires with fewer than 30,000 or more than 120,000 public chains were left out of co-occurrence clustering, as were roughly five repertoires with anomalous nucleotide sharing. TCRdb re-hosts the immuneACCESS table, in-frame sequences only. Its copies lack some clones; in the studies checked, an unresolved V gene accounts for under half of them, and the cause for the rest is not known. V, J and clone size derive from that table, while D and trimming were established from the DNA sequence. The sample table lists around 230,000 clones, over 60% of them with a count of one. The ten most abundant clones make up approximately 2% of the sample.

The paper as a whole reports these results and caveats: Because HLA typing was missing for some donors at each locus, association tests included only the typed subset. The only immune exposure information available for the cohort was CMV serostatus. In a later analysis, HLA-associated TCR beta chains were found to be more clonally expanded and to have lower generation probabilities than equally common non-associated chains. Across donors, most TCR sequences were observed very rarely, whereas some public TCRs were present in many individuals. According to a later analysis, most CMV-associated TCR beta chains appeared to be HLA-restricted, and the HLA associations seemed to be driven largely by CMV exposure. Only TCR beta chains were sequenced in this cohort, and the absence of alpha or paired-chain data limited detectable features. Because counts were too low, roughly 18 rarely observed V segments, including chromosome 9 orphons, were left out of the earlier analysis of a few hundred of the donors. An earlier analysis of several hundred of the donors showed that most TCR beta V segments appeared in productive rearrangements either about 87% or about 30% of the time, which broadly matched IMGT annotations. In the study, about 150 TCR beta chains were listed as associated with cytomegalovirus. A further reported finding was that TCR beta sequences accurately predicted the HLA-A and HLA-B alleles for most subjects in the first cohort. Correlated functional status among segregating V segments might be attributable to linkage disequilibrium, but an unknown experimental factor could not be ruled out. In vitro tests confirmed that a few of the cytomegalovirus-associated TCR beta chains recognize cytomegalovirus antigens. It was suggested by the authors that the approach could potentially be generalized to other disease states and immunological phenotypes. V-gene and J-gene trimming of TCR beta chains was associated with a missense DCLRE1C variant in a later genetic analysis, and the association was replicated in an independent cohort. Some IMGT-functional V segments, including TRBV6-2 and TRBV6-3, could not be distinguished by the 87-base-pair reads and were therefore excluded. Cytomegalovirus status was reported to be diagnosed by the classifier with high specificity and sensitivity in both the original and validation cohorts. In a later analysis, several top co-occurrence clusters were reported to appear linked to parvovirus B19, influenza, CMV and Epstein-Barr virus. A later analysis found that TCR association rates varied across HLA loci, with DRB1 alleles showing the most associated TCRs and HLA-C alleles the fewest. At a false discovery rate of 0.05, a later analysis linked under 20,000 TCR beta sequences to specific HLA alleles. Assigning TCR associations to individual alleles was difficult when HLA alleles, especially DR and DQ, strongly co-occurred. Sequencing depth was assumed to be roughly uniform across donors in the presence/absence analyses, though that assumption may not hold. In a later genetic analysis, fewer N-insertions in productive TCRs were reported among donors in an Asian-associated ancestry cluster than the roughly 670-donor mean. A cluster of highly shared sequence variants was judged likely to represent a technical artifact of the sequencing pipeline.

Points on this clone: Its recognized antigen is unknown. Base quality data are lacking; no much larger clone is found one base away.

CDR1 and CDR2 (MGHRA, YSYEKL) derive from the germline V gene. The CDR3 contains 15 residues, cysteine and phenylalanine counted. Just CDR3 DNA is preserved here, 45 bases in frame from base 1. V is pruned by 7 bases and J by 2 bases, leaving 6 bases of the junction without a gene match. The cohort was made up of several hundred healthy bone marrow donors. Cohort members were all nominally healthy when sampled, although unrecorded immune exposures were likely present. The donor was CMV seronegative and was included in the group of a few hundred seronegative cohort members. A peripheral blood sample was provided by each donor, and peripheral blood mononuclear cells were used for TCR beta sequencing. The Qiagen DNeasy Blood Extraction Kit was used to extract genomic DNA from the blood cell samples.

This TCR derives from a male donor in good health and CMV-seronegative. The rearrangement joined TRBV4-1 to TRBJ2-3; 10 central nucleotides agree with TRBD1. Material for sequencing was PBMCs. CDR3 reads: CASTPGQGPTDTQYF. In nucleotides, the sequence is TGCGCCAGCACCCCGGGACAGGGGCCCACAGATACGCAGTATTTT.